This entry concerns a single T cell receptor beta chain. CDR3 length: 16 amino acids. V was clipped by 7 bases and J by 4 bases, with 23 bases between them. CDR1 and CDR2 from the germline V gene are SGHKS and YYEKEE (reference sequence). The record originates from a study of blood T cell repertoires in COVID-19. Study-level background: Acute and convalescent COVID-19 samples came from the United States, Italy and Spain. Nucleic acid was either cDNA or gDNA, and it came from T cells, B-cell-depleted T cells, or PBMCs.

In the original workflow: How many nucleated cells were present was estimated from reference gene primer amplification. Libraries were prepared by immunoSEQ multiplex PCR; TCRdb keeps only in-frame clonotypes and omits some of them. Clonal size and the V and J genes are those of that table, whereas D and trimming came from the DNA. The sample yields about 160,000 clones, roughly 87% seen once. Sequencing was performed on peripheral blood. The chain joins TRBV5-5 to TRBJ1-2, with D tentatively TRBD1 (5 bases). This TCR was recovered from a woman aged 60 to 75 with active or convalescent COVID-19. This chain's CDR3 is CASGGSGTIALYGYTF. The CDR3 nucleotides read TGTGCCAGCGGGGGTAGCGGGACGATAGCCCTCTATGGCTACACCTTC.